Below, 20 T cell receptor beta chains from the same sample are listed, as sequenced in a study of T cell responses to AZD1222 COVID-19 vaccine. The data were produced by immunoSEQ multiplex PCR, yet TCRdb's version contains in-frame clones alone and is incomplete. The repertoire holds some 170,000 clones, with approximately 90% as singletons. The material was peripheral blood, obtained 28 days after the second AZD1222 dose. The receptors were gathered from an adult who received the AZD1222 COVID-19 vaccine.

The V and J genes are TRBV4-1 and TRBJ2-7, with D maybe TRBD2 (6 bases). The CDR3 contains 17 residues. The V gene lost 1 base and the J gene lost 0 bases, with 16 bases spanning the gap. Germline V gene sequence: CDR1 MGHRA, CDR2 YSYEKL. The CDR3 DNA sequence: TGCGCCAGCAGCCAAGGATCGACTGGCGGGAACTCCTACGAGCAGTACTTC. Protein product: CASSQGSTGGNSYEQYF.

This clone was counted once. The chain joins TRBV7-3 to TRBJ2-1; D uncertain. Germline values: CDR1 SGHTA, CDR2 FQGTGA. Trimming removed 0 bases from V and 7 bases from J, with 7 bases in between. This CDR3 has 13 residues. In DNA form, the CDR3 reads TGTGCCAGCAGCTTAACGCCGGTGAATGAGCAGTTCTTC. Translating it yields CASSLTPVNEQFF. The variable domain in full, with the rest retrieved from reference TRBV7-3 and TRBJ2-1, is GAGVSQTPSNKVTEKGKYVELRCDPISGHTALYWYRQSLGQGPEFLIYFQGTGAADDSGLPNDRFFAVRPEGSVSTLKIQRTERGDSAVYLCASSLTPVNEQFFGPGTRLTVL.

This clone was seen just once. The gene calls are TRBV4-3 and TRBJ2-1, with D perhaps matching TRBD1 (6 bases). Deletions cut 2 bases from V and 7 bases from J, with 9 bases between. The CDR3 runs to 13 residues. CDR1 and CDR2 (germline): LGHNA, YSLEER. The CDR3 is CASSQQQGNEQFF. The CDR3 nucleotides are TGCGCCAGCAGCCAACAGCAGGGGAATGAGCAGTTCTTC.

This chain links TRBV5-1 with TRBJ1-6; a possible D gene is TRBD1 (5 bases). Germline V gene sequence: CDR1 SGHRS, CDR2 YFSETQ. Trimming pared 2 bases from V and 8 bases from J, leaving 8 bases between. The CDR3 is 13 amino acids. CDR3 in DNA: TGCGCCAGCAGCTTAGACAGAGATTCACCCCTCCACTTT. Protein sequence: CASSLDRDSPLHF.

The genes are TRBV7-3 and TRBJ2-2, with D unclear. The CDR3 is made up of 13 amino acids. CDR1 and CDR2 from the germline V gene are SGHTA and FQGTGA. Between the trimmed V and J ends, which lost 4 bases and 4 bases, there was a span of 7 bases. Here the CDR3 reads CASSSHSTGELFF. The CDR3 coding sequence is TGTGCCAGCAGCTCACATAGCACCGGGGAGCTGTTTTTT.

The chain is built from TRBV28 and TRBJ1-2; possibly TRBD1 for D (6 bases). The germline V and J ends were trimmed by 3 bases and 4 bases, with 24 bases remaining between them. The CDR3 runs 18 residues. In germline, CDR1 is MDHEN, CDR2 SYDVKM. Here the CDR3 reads CASSLELDSRRLVYGYTF. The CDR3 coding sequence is TGTGCCAGCAGTTTGGAATTGGACAGCCGGCGCCTGGTCTATGGCTACACCTTC.

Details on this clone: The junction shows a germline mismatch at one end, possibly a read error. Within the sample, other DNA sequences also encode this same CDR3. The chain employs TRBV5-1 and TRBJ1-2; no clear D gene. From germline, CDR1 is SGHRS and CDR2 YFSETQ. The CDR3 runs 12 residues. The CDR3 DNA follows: TGCGCCAGCAGTTTGGCCGGGGATGGCTACACCTTC. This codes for CASSLAGDGYTF.

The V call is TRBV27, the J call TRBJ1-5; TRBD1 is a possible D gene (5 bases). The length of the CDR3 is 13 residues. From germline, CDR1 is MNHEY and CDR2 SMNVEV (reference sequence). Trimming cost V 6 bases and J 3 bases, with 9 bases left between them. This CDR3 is CASSFRVNQPQHF. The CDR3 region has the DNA TGTGCCAGCAGCTTCAGGGTCAATCAGCCCCAGCATTTT.

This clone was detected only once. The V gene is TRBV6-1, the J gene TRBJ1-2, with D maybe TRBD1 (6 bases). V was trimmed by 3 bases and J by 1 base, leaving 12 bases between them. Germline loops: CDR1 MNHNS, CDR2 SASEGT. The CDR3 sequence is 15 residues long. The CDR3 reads CASSEAGHYNYGYTF. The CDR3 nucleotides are TGTGCCAGCAGTGAGGCGGGACACTATAACTATGGCTACACCTTC.

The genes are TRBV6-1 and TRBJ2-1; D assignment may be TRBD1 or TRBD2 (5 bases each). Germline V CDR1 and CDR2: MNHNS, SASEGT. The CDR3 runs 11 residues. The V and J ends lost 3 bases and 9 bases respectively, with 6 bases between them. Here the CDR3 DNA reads TGTGCCAGCAGTGAGGGGGTTGAGCAGTTCTTC. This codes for CASSEGVEQFF.

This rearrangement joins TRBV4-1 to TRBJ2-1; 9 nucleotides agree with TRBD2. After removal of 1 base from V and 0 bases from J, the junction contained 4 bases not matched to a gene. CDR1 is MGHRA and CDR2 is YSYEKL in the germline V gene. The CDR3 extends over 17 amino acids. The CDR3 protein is CASSQGRGGSSYNEQFF. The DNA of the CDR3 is TGCGCCAGCAGCCAAGGGCGGGGGGGTTCCTCCTACAATGAGCAGTTCTTC.

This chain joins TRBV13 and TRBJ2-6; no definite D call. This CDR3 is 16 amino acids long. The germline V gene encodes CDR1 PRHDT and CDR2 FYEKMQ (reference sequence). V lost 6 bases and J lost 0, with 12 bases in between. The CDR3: CASRISVTSGANVLTF. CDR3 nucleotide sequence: TGTGCCAGCAGGATTAGTGTGACCTCTGGGGCCAACGTCCTGACTTTC.

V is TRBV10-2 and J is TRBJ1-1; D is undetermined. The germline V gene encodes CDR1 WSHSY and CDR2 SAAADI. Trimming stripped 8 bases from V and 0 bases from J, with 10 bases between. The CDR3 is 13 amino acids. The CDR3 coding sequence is TGCGCCAGCCATAAAATGATGAACACTGAAGCTTTCTTT. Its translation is CASHKMMNTEAFF.

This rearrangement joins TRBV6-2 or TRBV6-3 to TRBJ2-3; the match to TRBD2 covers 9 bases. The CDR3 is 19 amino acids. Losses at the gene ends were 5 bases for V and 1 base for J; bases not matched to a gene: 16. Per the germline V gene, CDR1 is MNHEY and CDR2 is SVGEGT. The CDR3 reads CASSAIRGTSKSGTDTQYF. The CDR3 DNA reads TGTGCCAGCAGTGCTATCAGGGGGACTAGCAAGTCGGGCACAGATACGCAGTATTTT.

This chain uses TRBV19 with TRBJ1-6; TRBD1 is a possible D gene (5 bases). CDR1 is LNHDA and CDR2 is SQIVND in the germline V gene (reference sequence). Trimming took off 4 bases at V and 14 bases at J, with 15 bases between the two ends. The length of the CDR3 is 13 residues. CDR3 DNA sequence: TGTGCCAGTAGTACCCGGACATCCGATTCCCTCCACTTT. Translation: CASSTRTSDSLHF.

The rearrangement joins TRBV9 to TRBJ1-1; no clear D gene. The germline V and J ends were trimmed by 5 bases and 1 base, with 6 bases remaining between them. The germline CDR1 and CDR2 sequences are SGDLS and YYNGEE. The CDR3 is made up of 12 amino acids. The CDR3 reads CASSPANTEAFF. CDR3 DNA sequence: TGTGCCAGCAGTCCAGCGAACACTGAAGCTTTCTTT.

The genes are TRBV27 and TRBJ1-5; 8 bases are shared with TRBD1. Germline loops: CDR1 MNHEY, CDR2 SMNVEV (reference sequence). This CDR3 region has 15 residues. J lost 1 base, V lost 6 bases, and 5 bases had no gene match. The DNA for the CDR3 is TGTGCCAGCAGAATCCGACAGGGGAGCAATCAGCCCCAGCATTTT. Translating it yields CASRIRQGSNQPQHF.

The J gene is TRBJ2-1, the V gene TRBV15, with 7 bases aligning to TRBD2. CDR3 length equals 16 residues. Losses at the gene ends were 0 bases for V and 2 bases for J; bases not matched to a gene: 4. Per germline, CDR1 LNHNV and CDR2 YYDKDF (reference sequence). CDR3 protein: CATSRDTGGPYNEQFF. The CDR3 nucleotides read TGTGCCACCAGCAGAGATACGGGAGGTCCCTACAATGAGCAGTTCTTC.

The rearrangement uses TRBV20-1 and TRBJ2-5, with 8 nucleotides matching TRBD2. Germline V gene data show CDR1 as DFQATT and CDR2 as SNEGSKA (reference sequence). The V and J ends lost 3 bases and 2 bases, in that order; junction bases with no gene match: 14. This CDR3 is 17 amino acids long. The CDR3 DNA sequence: TGCAGTGCTAGTGGCGTTAGCGGGGCTGTGGGGCAAGAGACCCAGTACTTC. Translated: CSASGVSGAVGQETQYF.

CDR3 in DNA: TGTGCCAGCAGCTCGACAGGGGGCTCAAGGACTGAAGCTTTCTTT. This sequence encodes CASSSTGGSRTEAFF. V is TRBV28 and J is TRBJ1-1, with 10 bases matching TRBD1. Germline CDR1 reads MDHEN; CDR2 reads SYDVKM. V shed 6 bases, J shed 5 bases, and the junction held 9 bases outside the gene matches. The CDR3 runs to 15 residues.